Below are 31 T cell receptor beta chains sequenced from a single sample in a study of cytomegalovirus exposure and HLA in healthy donors. The PCR had 60 Vbeta and 13 Jbeta primers. Data came from immunoSEQ multiplex PCR; TCRdb stores just in-frame clones and leaves some out. The repertoire includes 150,000 to 200,000 clones, roughly 78% of them detected once, and approximately 3.1% sits in the top ten. Sequenced: PBMCs. These receptors all come from a woman aged 35 to 49 in good health and CMV-seronegative.

The chain uses TRBV6-1 and TRBJ2-7; 15 nucleotides align to TRBD2. The length of the CDR3 is 19 residues. V was clipped by 2 bases and J by 1 base; unmatched bases: 9. Germline V gives CDR1 MNHNS, CDR2 SASEGT. Here the CDR3 DNA reads TGTGCCAGCAGTGAATCAAGGACTAGCGGGGGGGCATATTCCTACGAGCAGTACTTC. Residues: CASSESRTSGGAYSYEQYF.

The V and J genes are TRBV5-1 and TRBJ2-1; perhaps TRBD1 as D (5 bases). Germline V gives CDR1 SGHRS, CDR2 YFSETQ. This CDR3 spans 15 amino acids. The ends were cut back, 0 bases at V and 7 bases at J, with 14 bases in the middle. CDR3 sequence reads: CASSLVGQGGNEQFF. The DNA of the CDR3 is TGCGCCAGCAGCTTGGTCGGGCAGGGCGGTAATGAGCAGTTCTTC.

This clone was recorded a few times. The chain joins TRBV5-1 to TRBJ2-7, with a weak D call TRBD2 (7 bases). Germline CDR1 SGHRS, CDR2 YFSETQ. V dropped 0 bases and J dropped 4 bases, with 20 bases sitting between them. This CDR3 region has 17 residues. The CDR3 coding sequence is TGCGCCAGCAGCTTGGGAGACTTCTTAGGGAGGGGGTACGAGCAGTACTTC. This gives the protein CASSLGDFLGRGYEQYF.

The J gene is TRBJ1-6, the V gene TRBV18; D gene uncertain. The V gene's germline CDR1 is KGHSH and CDR2 LQKENI. Deletions cut 2 bases from V and 0 bases from J, with 11 bases between. The CDR3 has 17 residues. The CDR3 here is CASSPNAFSSYNSPLHF. The CDR3 DNA reads TGTGCCAGCTCACCAAACGCTTTCAGCTCCTATAATTCACCCCTCCACTTT.

CDR3 bases: TGTGCCAGCGGGCGGTCGGGGGAGACCCAGTACTTC. Protein: CASGRSGETQYF. The genes are TRBV6-1 and TRBJ2-5; D is possibly TRBD2 (5 bases). V shed 8 bases and J shed 5 bases, with 12 bases lying between them. CDR1 MNHNS and CDR2 SASEGT come from the germline V gene. The CDR3 contains 12 residues.

The genes are TRBV29-1 and TRBJ1-5, with D possibly matching TRBD1 (5 bases). Germline CDR1 is SQVTM and CDR2 is ANQGSEA. This CDR3 spans 12 amino acids. V was cut by 6 bases and J by 4 bases, with 10 bases left in between. The CDR3, as DNA: TGCAGCGTCCGGGGGGGGAATCAGCCCCAGCATTTT. The encoded protein is CSVRGGNQPQHF.

J is TRBJ2-5 and V is TRBV7-9; D possibly corresponds to TRBD1 (5 bases). Deletions cut 2 bases from V and 0 bases from J, with 16 bases between. The CDR3 extends over 17 amino acids. Germline values: CDR1 SEHNR, CDR2 FQNEAQ (reference sequence). CDR3 residues: CASSLPYGSQDQETQYF. In DNA, the CDR3 is TGTGCCAGCAGCTTACCGTACGGATCACAGGACCAAGAGACCCAGTACTTC. Full variable domain (missing parts from reference TRBV7-9 and TRBJ2-5): DTGVSQNPRHKITKRGQNVTFRCDPISEHNRLYWYRQTLGQGPEFLTYFQNEAQLEKSRLLSDRFSAERPKGSFSTLEIQRTEQGDSAMYLCASSLPYGSQDQETQYFGPGTRLLVL.

This clone was seen a handful of times. The chain joins TRBV7-2 to TRBJ1-3; D gene ambiguous. The CDR3 covers 17 residues. The V end was cut by 1 base, the J end by 2 bases, with 15 bases between. The germline V gene has CDR1 SGHTA and CDR2 FQGNSA. The CDR3 coding sequence is TGTGCCAGCAGCTTAGAGGCAGATGGCCTAGCTGGAAACACCATATATTTT. This translates into CASSLEADGLAGNTIYF.

This clone was counted a single time. V usage is TRBV10-2 and J usage is TRBJ1-1; D unclear. Trimming cost V 4 bases and J 5 bases, with 14 bases left between them. Germline values: CDR1 WSHSY, CDR2 SAAADI. The CDR3 extends over 14 amino acids. CDR3 in DNA: TGCGCCAGCAGTGTAGAGCGGGGTGGGACTGAAGCTTTCTTT. Translated: CASSVERGGTEAFF.

The rearrangement uses TRBV7-9 and TRBJ1-1; weak D call: TRBD1 (6 bases). The CDR3 totals 15 residues. Deletions cut 3 bases from V and 4 bases from J, with 15 bases between. The germline CDR1 and CDR2 sequences are SEHNR and FQNEAQ (reference sequence). CDR3 in amino acids: CASSLTGVSGTEAFF. The CDR3 nucleotides read TGTGCCAGCAGCTTGACAGGAGTCTCTGGCACTGAAGCTTTCTTT.

CDR3 in amino acids: CASKDTRLQETQYF. CDR3 nucleotide sequence: TGTGCCAGCAAGGACACCAGATTACAAGAGACCCAGTACTTC. V is TRBV2 and J is TRBJ2-5; tentatively, D is TRBD1 (5 bases). Per germline, CDR1 SNHLY and CDR2 FYNNEI. With 7 bases removed from V and 2 bases from J, the gap between germline ends came to 14 bases. The CDR3 is 14 residues long.

This clone was seen once. The gene calls are TRBV5-4 and TRBJ1-2; TRBD1 agrees at 7 bases. CDR1 is SGHNT and CDR2 is YYREEE in the germline V gene (reference sequence). The J segment lost 0 bases and the V segment lost 3 bases, leaving 5 bases of the junction unmatched. CDR3 length: 15 residues. The DNA for the CDR3 is TGTGCCAGCAGCTCCCCGACAGGGCCTAACTATGGCTACACCTTC. Residues: CASSSPTGPNYGYTF.

The chain's CDR3 is CASRGGRAREQYF. CDR3 bases: TGTGCCAGCAGGGGCGGGAGGGCGCGAGAGCAGTACTTC. This chain uses TRBV6-6 with TRBJ2-5; 9 nucleotides match TRBD2. CDR3 length: 13 amino acids. Unmatched junction bases numbered 10, after V lost 6 bases and J lost 11 bases. CDR1 and CDR2 from the germline V gene are MNHNY and SVGAGI (reference sequence).

The rearrangement links TRBV2 to TRBJ2-1; 10 bases match TRBD2. V shed 6 bases, J shed 2 bases, and the junction held 1 base outside the gene matches. The CDR3 runs 14 residues. Per germline, CDR1 SNHLY and CDR2 FYNNEI. The CDR3 loop reads CASRSGGAYNEQFF. DNA for the CDR3: TGTGCCAGCAGAAGCGGGGGGGCCTACAATGAGCAGTTCTTC.

V and J are TRBV4-1 and TRBJ2-5, with D possibly matching TRBD2 (6 bases). The CDR3 has 15 amino acids. Germline V gene lookup returns CDR1 MGHRA and CDR2 YSYEKL. V was clipped by 1 base and J by 7 bases, with 16 bases between them. CDR3 protein: CASSQVLLWGGTQYF. CDR3 DNA sequence: TGCGCCAGCAGCCAAGTACTACTGTGGGGAGGGACCCAGTACTTC.

This clone was recorded a few times. V gene TRBV5-1 combines with J gene TRBJ1-2, with D maybe TRBD1 (6 bases). The CDR3 has 14 amino acids. Trimming took off 0 bases at V and 8 bases at J, with 14 bases between the two ends. Germline V gene lookup returns CDR1 SGHRS and CDR2 YFSETQ. The CDR3 loop reads CASSLGDNRQGYTF. CDR3 coding DNA: TGCGCCAGCAGCTTGGGGGACAACCGACAAGGCTACACCTTC.

The chain combines TRBV29-1 with TRBJ1-4; D is ambiguous. CDR1 is SQVTM, CDR2 ANQGSEA, per germline. The CDR3 spans 13 residues. Trimming removed 5 bases at V and 4 bases at J, with 11 bases between. As DNA, the CDR3 is TGCAGCGTTAGGAACAGCCTTAATGAAAAACTGTTTTTT. Amino acid sequence: CSVRNSLNEKLFF.

The genes are TRBV13 and TRBJ2-7; 9 bases are shared with TRBD1. Germline V CDR1 and CDR2: PRHDT, FYEKMQ (reference sequence). The CDR3 is made up of 14 amino acids. The V and J ends lost 5 bases and 5 bases, in that order; junction bases with no gene match: 7. This chain's CDR3 is CASSNGTGSNEQYF. In nucleotides, the CDR3 is TGTGCCAGCAGCAACGGGACAGGGTCGAACGAGCAGTACTTC.

This clone was observed a single time. J is TRBJ2-7 and V is TRBV27; 10 bases map to TRBD1. Germline V gene sequence: CDR1 MNHEY, CDR2 SMNVEV (reference sequence). The CDR3 extends over 14 amino acids. V was pared by 5 bases and J by 4 bases, with 5 bases of the junction left unmatched. CDR3 amino acids: CASSKGQGQYEQYF. The CDR3 nucleotides read TGTGCCAGCAGTAAGGGACAGGGGCAATACGAGCAGTACTTC.

The rearrangement uses TRBV5-8 and TRBJ1-2; maybe TRBD1 (5 bases). Germline lookup yields CDR1 SGHTS and CDR2 YDEGEE. The V end lost 1 base, the J end lost 10 bases, and 11 bases lay between the germline ends. The CDR3 has 12 residues. In DNA form, the CDR3 reads TGTGCCAGCAGCTTGAGCTGGGGGGACTACACCTTC. Translated, it gives CASSLSWGDYTF.

The chain carries TRBV7-2 and TRBJ1-2, with 8 bases matching TRBD1. CDR3 length: 15 amino acids. Germline trimming cut 0 bases from V and 4 bases from J; bases unmatched to any gene: 4. Germline values: CDR1 SGHTA, CDR2 FQGNSA. Written as DNA, the CDR3 is TGTGCCAGCAGCTTAGCCGGAACAGGGGGCTATGGCTACACCTTC. Translated: CASSLAGTGGYGYTF.

This clone occurred once. The V call is TRBV2, the J call TRBJ1-1, with a possible D match to TRBD1 (5 bases). V lost 9 bases, J lost 1 base, and 12 bases lay in between. CDR3 size: 13 residues. Per the germline V gene, CDR1 is SNHLY and CDR2 is FYNNEI. CDR3 loop: CARRGGWNTEAFF. DNA of the CDR3: TGTGCCAGACGGGGGGGGTGGAACACTGAAGCTTTCTTT.

V is TRBV5-1 and J is TRBJ2-1, with 7 bases fitting TRBD2. V dropped 3 bases and J dropped 5; count of bases not matched to a gene: 11. Germline CDR1 is SGHRS and CDR2 is YFSETQ. This CDR3 spans 16 amino acids. CDR3 sequence (DNA): TGCGCCAGCAGCTCAGTCGTTGGACTAGGAAACAATGAGCAGTTCTTC. The encoded protein is CASSSVVGLGNNEQFF.

V gene TRBV27 combines with J gene TRBJ2-7, with 7 bases that match TRBD1. After removal of 3 bases from V and 4 bases from J, the junction contained 9 bases not matched to a gene. The CDR3 extends over 15 amino acids. Germline assignment: CDR1 MNHEY and CDR2 SMNVEV (reference sequence). The CDR3 sequence is CASSLKGQVGYEQYF. The DNA of the CDR3 is TGTGCCAGCAGTTTGAAAGGACAGGTCGGGTACGAGCAGTACTTC.

This clone has only one observation. The V gene is TRBV5-1, the J gene TRBJ2-1; the match to TRBD1 covers 7 bases. V shed 0 bases, J shed 10 bases, and the junction held 7 bases outside the gene matches. The CDR3 runs to 14 residues. CDR1 and CDR2 (germline): SGHRS, YFSETQ. CDR3 amino acids: CASSLGTGTKEQFF. CDR3 nucleotides: TGCGCCAGCAGCTTGGGGACAGGAACGAAAGAGCAGTTCTTC.

V gene TRBV13 combines with J gene TRBJ1-4; 9 bases agree with TRBD1. Trimming removed 4 bases from V and 4 bases from J; junction bases left unmatched: 7. Germline V gene data show CDR1 as PRHDT and CDR2 as FYEKMQ (reference sequence). This CDR3 is built from 16 residues. For the CDR3, the DNA is TGTGCCAGCAGCTCGAGGACAGGGGAACGTAATGAAAAACTGTTTTTT. Encoded protein: CASSSRTGERNEKLFF.

V usage is TRBV5-1 and J usage is TRBJ2-1; 9 nucleotides match TRBD2. Germline assignment: CDR1 SGHRS and CDR2 YFSETQ. The V segment lost 0 bases and the J segment 6 bases; nucleotides outside the gene matches: 7. The CDR3 loop spans 16 amino acids. CDR3 amino acids: CASSLVAGGNVNEQFF. Here the CDR3 DNA reads TGCGCCAGCAGCTTGGTGGCGGGGGGGAATGTCAATGAGCAGTTCTTC. Using reference TRBV5-1 and TRBJ2-1 for the parts outside the CDR3, the full variable domain is KAGVTQTPRYLIKTRGQQVTLSCSPISGHRSVSWYQQTPGQGLQFLFEYFSETQRNKGNFPGRFSGRQFSNSRSEMNVSTLELGDSALYLCASSLVAGGNVNEQFFGPGTRLTVL.

This chain joins TRBV7-9 and TRBJ2-1; D is undetermined. Germline CDR1 SEHNR, CDR2 FQNEAQ (reference sequence). The V end lost 5 bases, the J end lost 6 bases, and 14 bases lay between the germline ends. CDR3 length: 14 residues. CDR3 coding DNA: TGTGCCAGCAGCATAGTTGGCAGTACCAATGAGCAGTTCTTC. It yields the protein CASSIVGSTNEQFF.

In this sample, this clone turned up once. V usage is TRBV7-6 and J usage is TRBJ1-2; perhaps TRBD1 as D (6 bases). The CDR3 spans 13 residues. Deletions cut 5 bases from V and 6 bases from J, with 13 bases between. Per germline, CDR1 SGHVS and CDR2 FNYEAQ. CDR3 coding DNA: TGTGCCAGCAGCGCACAGGGTGGGGATGGCTACACCTTC. Its translation: CASSAQGGDGYTF. Full variable domain (remainder filled in from reference TRBV7-6 and TRBJ1-2): GAGVSQSPRYKVTKRGQDVALRCDPISGHVSLYWYRQALGQGPEFLTYFNYEAQQDKSGLPNDRFSAERPEGSISTLTIQRTEQRDSAMYRCASSAQGGDGYTFGSGTRLTVV.

This chain uses TRBV9 with TRBJ1-1, with 9 bases fitting TRBD1. This CDR3 has 13 residues. The V gene end was trimmed by 3 bases and the J gene end by 8 bases; junction bases not matched to a gene: 5. Germline CDR1 SGDLS, CDR2 YYNGEE. The CDR3 here is CASSALGQGEAFF. In DNA form, the CDR3 reads TGTGCCAGCAGCGCCCTGGGACAGGGAGAAGCTTTCTTT.

The chain has TRBV15 and TRBJ1-1, with 9 bases lining up with TRBD1. This CDR3 has 13 residues. Trimming removed 5 bases from V and 5 bases from J; junction bases left unmatched: 3. CDR1 is LNHNV and CDR2 is YYDKDF in the germline V gene (reference sequence). CDR3 region: CATSRTGVTEAFF. As DNA, the CDR3 is TGTGCCACCAGCCGGACAGGGGTTACTGAAGCTTTCTTT.